A selection of T cell receptor beta chains follows, all from one sample in a study of cytomegalovirus exposure and HLA in healthy donors. Assay used: immunoSEQ multiplex PCR; TCRdb lists only in-frame clones, some missing. The data contain roughly 150,000 clones, around 80% of them singletons. Sequencing was carried out using PBMCs. The receptors come from a male donor in good health and CMV-seronegative. CDR3s include the opening cysteine and the closing phenylalanine or tryptophan. The D gene is left open where the match is weak. Only part of the rows carry a size: once, few, many, or a class if the clone is expanded.

CASSYSTSEQYF	TGTGCCAGCAGTTACTCCACTAGCGAGCAGTACTTC	.	TRBJ2-7	.	TRBV6-6
CASSWTSSSDTQYF	TGTGCCAGCAGCTGGACTAGCAGCAGTGATACGCAGTATTTT	.	TRBJ2-3	TRBD2	TRBV5-4
CASSLWAGQETQYF	TGTGCCAGCAGTTTATGGGCGGGGCAAGAGACCCAGTACTTC	.	TRBJ2-5	.	TRBV28
CASSQTGSRSTEAFF	TGTGCCAGTAGCCAGACGGGGAGTCGGAGCACTGAAGCTTTCTTT	.	TRBJ1-1	.	TRBV19
CASSLGQGRTNEKLFF	TGTGCCAGCAGCCTCGGACAGGGACGGACTAATGAAAAACTGTTTTTT	.	TRBJ1-4	TRBD1	TRBV5-4
CASSRQGWDTEAFF	TGTGCCAGCAGCCGTCAGGGATGGGACACTGAAGCTTTCTTT	many	TRBJ1-1	.	TRBV4-2
CASNRVMDTEAFF	TGTGCCAGCAACAGGGTTATGGACACTGAAGCTTTCTTT	.	TRBJ1-1	.	TRBV5-6
CASSLQGAQETQYF	TGTGCCAGCAGCTTACAGGGGGCCCAAGAGACCCAGTACTTC	.	TRBJ2-5	TRBD1	TRBV5-6
CASSMASGRVADTQYF	TGTGCCAGTAGTATGGCTAGCGGGAGGGTTGCAGATACGCAGTATTTT	.	TRBJ2-3	TRBD2	TRBV19
CASSLVGLAGSTDTQYF	TGTGCCAGCAGCTTAGTCGGGCTAGCGGGAAGCACAGATACGCAGTATTTT	few	TRBJ2-3	TRBD2	TRBV7-2
CASSWTGPPGDTQYF	TGTGCCAGCAGCTGGACAGGGCCGCCCGGGGATACGCAGTATTTT	.	TRBJ2-3	TRBD1	TRBV27
CASSLTGDNEKLFF	TGTGCCAGCAGCCTGACAGGGGACAATGAAAAACTGTTTTTT	few	TRBJ1-4	TRBD1	TRBV5-4
CASSQGLSYEQYF	TGCGCCAGCAGCCAGGGACTGTCCTACGAGCAGTACTTC	.	TRBJ2-7	.	TRBV4-1
CASSPGTENSNQPQHF	TGTGCCAGCAGCCCCGGGACAGAAAATAGCAATCAGCCCCAGCATTTT	.	TRBJ1-5	TRBD1	TRBV7-9
CASSYRGRYGNTIYF	TGTGCCAGCAGTTACAGGGGTAGATATGGAAACACCATATATTTT	few	TRBJ1-3	.	TRBV6-5
CATSRDRQGYTF	TGTGCCACCAGCAGAGACAGGCAGGGCTACACCTTC	.	TRBJ1-2	.	TRBV15
CSGQGFNTEAFF	TGCAGCGGCCAGGGATTTAACACTGAAGCTTTCTTT	.	TRBJ1-1	.	TRBV29-1
CASGLDRQRISNQPQHF	TGTGCTAGTGGTTTGGACCGACAGAGGATCAGCAATCAGCCCCAGCATTTT	.	TRBJ1-5	.	TRBV12-5
CASSASGGTYEQYF	TGTGCCAGCAGTGCTAGCGGGGGAACCTACGAGCAGTACTTC	.	TRBJ2-7	TRBD2	TRBV6-1
CASSLREIRAYGYTF	TGTGCCAGCAGCTTACGGGAGATAAGGGCCTATGGCTACACCTTC	.	TRBJ1-2	.	TRBV7-9
CASSRGLAGTYEQYF	TGTGCCAGCAGCCGAGGACTAGCTGGGACCTACGAGCAGTACTTC	.	TRBJ2-7	TRBD2	TRBV28
CASSSRVSGELFF	TGTGCCAGCAGCAGCAGGGTTTCGGGGGAGCTGTTTTTT	few	TRBJ2-2	.	TRBV5-6
CASSQDREVGKNIQYF	TGCGCCAGCAGCCAAGATCGGGAAGTAGGCAAAAACATTCAGTACTTC	few	TRBJ2-4	.	TRBV4-3
CASKPLAEKNYEQYF	TGTGCCAGCAAGCCACTAGCGGAAAAAAACTACGAGCAGTACTTC	.	TRBJ2-7	TRBD2	TRBV2
CASSVLAGGDLETQYF	TGCGCCAGCAGTGTACTAGCGGGAGGGGATCTAGAGACCCAGTACTTC	.	TRBJ2-5	TRBD2	TRBV10-2
CASSTQATDTQYF	TGTGCCAGTAGTACCCAAGCCACAGATACGCAGTATTTT	.	TRBJ2-3	.	TRBV19
CASSLVGQVNTEAFF	TGTGCCAGCAGCTTAGTGGGTCAGGTGAACACTGAAGCTTTCTTT	.	TRBJ1-1	.	TRBV11-2
CASSLLAGAGANVLTF	TGTGCCAGCAGCTTACTGGCGGGGGCTGGGGCCAACGTCCTGACTTTC	.	TRBJ2-6	TRBD2	TRBV7-8
CASSASGQGFEQYF	TGCGCCAGCAGCGCCTCGGGACAGGGGTTCGAGCAGTACTTC	.	TRBJ2-7	TRBD1	TRBV4-1
CASHPRGQETQYF	TGTGCCAGCCACCCCAGGGGGCAGGAGACCCAGTACTTC	.	TRBJ2-5	TRBD1	TRBV6-1
CASSLDGIPGELFF	TGTGCCAGCAGCTTGGACGGGATCCCCGGGGAGCTGTTTTTT	.	TRBJ2-2	.	TRBV5-8
CASSQGSSGEETQYF	TGTGCCAGCAGCCAAGGATCTAGCGGGGAAGAGACCCAGTACTTC	.	TRBJ2-5	TRBD2	TRBV4-2
CASSRDTISNYGYTF	TGTGCCAGCAGCCGGGACACCATTTCTAACTATGGCTACACCTTC	few	TRBJ1-2	.	TRBV6-1
CASSLLGQNTEAFF	TGTGCCAGCAGTTTACTCGGTCAGAACACTGAAGCTTTCTTT	.	TRBJ1-1	.	TRBV28
CASSQRGGLTGELFF	TGTGCCAGCAGTCAGCGGGGGGGCCTCACCGGGGAGCTGTTTTTT	once	TRBJ2-2	TRBD2	TRBV6-5
CASRRTGDTGELFF	TGTGCCAGCAGGCGTACAGGTGACACCGGGGAGCTGTTTTTT	.	TRBJ2-2	.	TRBV6-5
CASSPLWDNKNIQYF	TGTGCCAGCAGTCCGTTGTGGGACAACAAAAACATTCAGTACTTC	.	TRBJ2-4	.	TRBV27
CAWSPGLAGWNEQFF	TGTGCCTGGAGTCCGGGACTAGCGGGATGGAATGAGCAGTTCTTC	.	TRBJ2-1	TRBD2	TRBV30